A selection of T cell receptor beta chains follows, all from one sample in a study of T cells expressing NK-cell markers. For each CDR3 protein, TCRdb gives one entry from its re-call of the 5' RACE reads, without DNA. The data include about half a million distinct CDR3 sequences; the top ten clones carry 1.4%. Material for sequencing was blood T cells: a sorted CD56 or NKG2C T cell subset, CD4+ or CD8+ T cells, or bulk PBMC T cells (not recorded which). The origin of the receptors is a woman in her 50s in good health. CDR3s include the opening cysteine and the closing phenylalanine or tryptophan. The order of the fields is V gene, J gene, CDR3 protein.

>TRBV3-1|TRBJ2-1
CASSFAIARVNEQFF
>TRBV12-3/TRBV12-4|TRBJ2-2
CASSTYNLGDSRGAGELFF
>TRBV25-1|TRBJ2-1
CASRWAGGLYNEQFF
>TRBV3-1|TRBJ2-6
CASSPGTGLGSGANVLTF
>TRBV20-1|TRBJ2-3
CSAKVASGRPTDTQYF
>TRBV27|TRBJ2-7
CASRALVGEQYF
>TRBV5-1|TRBJ2-2
CASSFQGSPTGELFF
>TRBV24-1|TRBJ2-2
CATSLRAGELFF
>TRBV7-7|TRBJ1-1
CASSLEGREEDTEAFF
>TRBV20-1|TRBJ2-3
CSAPRTVSTDTQYF
>TRBV5-1|TRBJ2-3
CASSLGFGDTQYF
>TRBV7-6|TRBJ2-3
CASSSKREEDTQYF
>TRBV21-1|TRBJ2-1
CASSITLYNEQFF
>TRBV5-1|TRBJ1-1
CASSLAPVSNTEAFF
>TRBV3-1|TRBJ1-1
CASSQGRAEAFF
>TRBV6-6|TRBJ1-2
CASSSGISYGYTF
>TRBV24-1|TRBJ2-2
CATSDPRTSGAGGELFF
>TRBV9|TRBJ2-2
CASSPVPIFTGELFF
>TRBV29-1|TRBJ2-5
CSVVPPFGTSGKETQYF
>TRBV5-6|TRBJ2-4
CASSLGWGGIQYF
>TRBV14|TRBJ1-1
CASSQQTPGEDTEAFF
>TRBV7-2|TRBJ1-4
CASSLSQGGGEKLFF
>TRBV3-1|TRBJ2-3
CASSQDLARGTDTQYF
>TRBV20-1|TRBJ1-4
CSARDRVTEKLFF
>TRBV5-1|TRBJ2-1
CASRVNSYNEQFF
>TRBV5-5|TRBJ1-5
CASSSLQGQPQHF
>TRBV7-8|TRBJ2-3
CASSPRLAGGTDTQYF
>TRBV12-3/TRBV12-4|TRBJ2-5
CASRLGQGARETQYF
>TRBV2|TRBJ2-5
CASNSNPQLQTQYF
>TRBV20-1|TRBJ2-6
CSARTGGSSGANVLTF
>TRBV20-1|TRBJ2-1
CSASPGQDPYNEQFF
>TRBV12-3/TRBV12-4|TRBJ2-5
CASSLNRVQETQYF
>TRBV5-6|TRBJ2-1
CASSATGHEQFF
>TRBV5-6|TRBJ2-5
CASSFLGLAAQETQYF
>TRBV6-2/TRBV6-3|TRBJ1-6
CASSTGGGHSPLHF
>TRBV3-1|TRBJ2-6
CASSQWGLSDSGANVLTF
>TRBV6-5|TRBJ2-1
CASGRVALTYNEQFF
>TRBV2|TRBJ1-5
CASSESRQALNQPQHF
>TRBV20-1|TRBJ1-4
CSATRGEKLFF
>TRBV28|TRBJ2-7
CASNSGREGSYEQYF